This TCR beta chain emerged from a study of T cell responses to AZD1222 COVID-19 vaccine (dated by TCRdb to about 2021). With respect to the entire study: A total of just over 230 trial participants underwent TCR sequencing, of whom more than 200 had received two doses of AZD1222 and approximately 25 had received two doses of the MenACWY control vaccine. Trial participants were enrolled by age into subgroups of 18-55, 56-69 and 70-plus years, and approximately 150, 30 and 60 TCR-sequenced participants, respectively, were included in these subgroups.

The sample's time point label, decoded: about 28 days (+/-7) after the second vaccine dose. Because spike-specific TCR depth and breadth did not differ between the two schedules, AZD1222 recipients who got a second dose at roughly 4 weeks were pooled with those who got a second dose at roughly 12 weeks. Samples from vaccinated people were obtained from the UK trials COV001 and COV002, which included a single-blind randomized controlled phase 2/3 trial of AZD1222 (ChAdOx1 nCoV-19) in healthy adults. For TCRbeta chain sequencing, PBMC samples from trial participants were taken at day 0 and at day 28 after the second dose. Points the paper makes about the study in general: Participants were mostly white British, with more females than males. The authors suggested clonal diversity may have been underestimated. The vaccine-associated CD4 TCRs covered the entire spike protein, and the dominant responses fell in regions 160-218 and 743-854. Because no samples from the day 14 peak response were available, repertoires could be characterized only after the peak T cell response. Nearly half of unique spike-specific TCRs reportedly recognized epitopes outside regions mutated in the B.1.351 and B.1.1.7 variants. A significant rise in spike-specific TCR breadth and depth was observed after two AZD1222 doses relative to day 0 and relative to MenACWY recipients. The 56-69-year group was small, and its depth increase did not reach significance, likely because of low power. Conclusions about previously exposed vaccinees were limited because only six AZD1222 recipients were SARS-CoV-2 seropositive at baseline.

The CDR3 regions of human TCRbeta chains were analyzed by immunosequencing. On the authors' methods: TCRs in the repertoires were compared against a reference library of SARS-CoV-2-specific TCRs that had been generated with the MIRA antigen-specificity platform. Breadth was defined as the fraction of unique TCRs that were SARS-CoV-2-associated. Depth was defined as the fraction of total T cells that were SARS-CoV-2-associated. Each spike-specific TCR was assigned to its reactive spike region and to a CD4 or CD8 class using the MIRA data. Log10-transformed breadth and depth values were compared by one-way ANOVA with Sidak's multiple comparisons tests. TCRdb re-hosts the immuneACCESS table, in-frame sequences only. Its copies lack some clones; in the studies checked, an unresolved V gene accounts for under half of them, and the cause for the rest is not known. V, J and clone size are those of that table, while D and trimming were read from the DNA. Recorded for this sample are 250,000 to 300,000 clones; roughly 93% of them occurred a single time. The ten largest account for roughly 0.6% of the sample.

Comments on this clone: Its antigen has not been determined. Per-base quality was not reported, and no clone a single base away is much larger than it.

Trimming takes 0 bases from V and 0 bases from J, and the germline ends sit 7 bases apart. CDR1 is given as SGDLS and CDR2 as YYNGEE, both from the germline V gene. There are 15 amino acids in the CDR3, from cysteine to phenylalanine inclusive. The only DNA kept is the CDR3, 45 bases in frame from the first base. Sequences were derived from peripheral blood, sampled 28 days after the second AZD1222 dose. This sequence was found in an adult who received the AZD1222 COVID-19 vaccine. The V and J segments used are TRBV9 and TRBJ2-1; too little of a D gene remains to name it. The CDR3: CASSVALSSYNEQFF. The DNA sequence follows: TGTGCCAGCAGCGTAGCTCTTAGCTCCTACAATGAGCAGTTCTTC.